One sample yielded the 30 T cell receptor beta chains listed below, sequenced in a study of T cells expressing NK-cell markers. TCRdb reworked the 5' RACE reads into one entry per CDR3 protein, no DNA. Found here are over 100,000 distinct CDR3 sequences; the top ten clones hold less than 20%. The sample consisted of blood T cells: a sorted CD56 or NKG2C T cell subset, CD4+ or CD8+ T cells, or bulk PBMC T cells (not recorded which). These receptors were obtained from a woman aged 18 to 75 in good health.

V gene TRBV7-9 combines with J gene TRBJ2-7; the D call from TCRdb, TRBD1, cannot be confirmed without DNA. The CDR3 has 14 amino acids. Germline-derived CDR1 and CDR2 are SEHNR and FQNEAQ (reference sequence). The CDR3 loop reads CASSPKGQAYEQYF. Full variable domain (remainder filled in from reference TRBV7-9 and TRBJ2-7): DTGVSQNPRHKITKRGQNVTFRCDPISEHNRLYWYRQTLGQGPEFLTYFQNEAQLEKSRLLSDRFSAERPKGSFSTLEIQRTEQGDSAMYLCASSPKGQAYEQYFGPGTRLTVT.

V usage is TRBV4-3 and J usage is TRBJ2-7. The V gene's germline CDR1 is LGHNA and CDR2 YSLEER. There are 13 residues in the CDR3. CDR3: CASSQGHTYEQYF.

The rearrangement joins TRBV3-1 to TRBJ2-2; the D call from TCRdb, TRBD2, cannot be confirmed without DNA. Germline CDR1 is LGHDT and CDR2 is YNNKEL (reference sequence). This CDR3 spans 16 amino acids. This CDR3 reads CASSPGGGSRTGELFF.

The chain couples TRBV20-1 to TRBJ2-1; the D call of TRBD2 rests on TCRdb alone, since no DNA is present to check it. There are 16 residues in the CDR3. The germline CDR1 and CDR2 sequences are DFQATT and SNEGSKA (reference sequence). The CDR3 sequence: CSASGELALSYNEQFF.

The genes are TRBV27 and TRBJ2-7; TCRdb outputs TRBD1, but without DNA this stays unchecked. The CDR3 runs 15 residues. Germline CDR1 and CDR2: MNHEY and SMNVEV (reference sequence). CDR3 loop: CASSPTGQGPHEQYF.

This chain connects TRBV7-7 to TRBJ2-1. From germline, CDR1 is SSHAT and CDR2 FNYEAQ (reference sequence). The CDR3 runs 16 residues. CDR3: CASSLQDPSSYNEQFF.

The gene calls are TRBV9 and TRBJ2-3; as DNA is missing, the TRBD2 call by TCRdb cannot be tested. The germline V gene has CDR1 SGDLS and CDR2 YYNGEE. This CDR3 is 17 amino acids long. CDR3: CASSLTWASGGTDTQYF.

The CDR3 protein is CASTDYLGELFF. The rearrangement uses TRBV12-3 or TRBV12-4 and TRBJ2-2. CDR3 size: 12 residues.

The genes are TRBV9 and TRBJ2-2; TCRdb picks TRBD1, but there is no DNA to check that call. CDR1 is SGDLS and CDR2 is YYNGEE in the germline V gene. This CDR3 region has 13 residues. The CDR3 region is CASTGTGDGELFF.

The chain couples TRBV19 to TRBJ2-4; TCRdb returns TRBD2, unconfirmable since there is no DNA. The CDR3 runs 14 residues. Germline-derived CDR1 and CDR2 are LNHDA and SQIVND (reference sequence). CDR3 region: CASSFGQGGNIQYF.

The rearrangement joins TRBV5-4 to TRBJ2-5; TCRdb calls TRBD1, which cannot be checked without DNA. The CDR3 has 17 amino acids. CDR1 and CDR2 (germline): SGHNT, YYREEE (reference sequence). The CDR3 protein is CASSLPEQGVFQETQYF.

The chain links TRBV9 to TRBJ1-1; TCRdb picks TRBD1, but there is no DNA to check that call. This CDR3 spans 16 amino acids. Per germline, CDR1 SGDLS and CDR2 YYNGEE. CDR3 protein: CASSVAPDRVNTEAFF.

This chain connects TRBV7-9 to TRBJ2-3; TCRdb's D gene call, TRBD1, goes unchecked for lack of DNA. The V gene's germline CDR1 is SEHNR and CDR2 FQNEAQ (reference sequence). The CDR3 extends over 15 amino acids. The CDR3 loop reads CASSPTLRRDITQYF.

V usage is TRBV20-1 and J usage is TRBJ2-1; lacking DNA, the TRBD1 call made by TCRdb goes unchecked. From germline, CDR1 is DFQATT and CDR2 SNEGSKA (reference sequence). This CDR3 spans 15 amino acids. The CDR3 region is CSARDLQAPYNEQFF.

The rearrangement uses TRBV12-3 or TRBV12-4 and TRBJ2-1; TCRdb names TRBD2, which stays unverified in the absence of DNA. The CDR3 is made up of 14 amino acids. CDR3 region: CASSFGLSYNEQFF.

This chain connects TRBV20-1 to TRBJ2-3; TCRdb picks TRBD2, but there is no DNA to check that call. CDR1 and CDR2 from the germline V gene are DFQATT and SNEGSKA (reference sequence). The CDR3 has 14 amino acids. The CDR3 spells CSAEPGLYTDTQYF.

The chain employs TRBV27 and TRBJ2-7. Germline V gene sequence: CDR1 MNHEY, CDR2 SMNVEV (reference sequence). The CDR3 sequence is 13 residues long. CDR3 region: CASSFQNEDEQYF.

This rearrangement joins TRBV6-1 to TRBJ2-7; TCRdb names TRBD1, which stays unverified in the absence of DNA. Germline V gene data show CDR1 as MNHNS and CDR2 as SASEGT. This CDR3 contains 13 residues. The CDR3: CASRPTGFHEQYF.

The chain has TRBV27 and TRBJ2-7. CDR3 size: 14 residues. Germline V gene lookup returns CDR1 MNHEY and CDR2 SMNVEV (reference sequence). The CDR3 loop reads CASSISGSYYEQYF.

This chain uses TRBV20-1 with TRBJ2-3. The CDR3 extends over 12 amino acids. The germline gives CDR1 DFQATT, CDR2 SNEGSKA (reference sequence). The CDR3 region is CSASGESDTQYF.

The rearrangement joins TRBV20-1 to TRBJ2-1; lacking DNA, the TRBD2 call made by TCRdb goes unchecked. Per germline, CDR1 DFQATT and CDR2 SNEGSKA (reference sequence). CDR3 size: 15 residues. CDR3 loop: CSARDLEGPYNEQFF.

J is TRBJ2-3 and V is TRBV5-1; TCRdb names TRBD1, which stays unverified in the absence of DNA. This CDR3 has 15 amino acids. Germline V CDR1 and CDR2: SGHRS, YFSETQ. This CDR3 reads CASSLWGVSTDTQYF. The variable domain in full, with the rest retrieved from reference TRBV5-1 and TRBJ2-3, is KAGVTQTPRYLIKTRGQQVTLSCSPISGHRSVSWYQQTPGQGLQFLFEYFSETQRNKGNFPGRFSGRQFSNSRSEMNVSTLELGDSALYLCASSLWGVSTDTQYFGPGTRLTVL.

This chain's CDR3 is CASSGVGNYGYTF. The V and J genes are TRBV9 and TRBJ1-2. Germline V lookup: CDR1 SGDLS, CDR2 YYNGEE. The CDR3 has 13 residues.

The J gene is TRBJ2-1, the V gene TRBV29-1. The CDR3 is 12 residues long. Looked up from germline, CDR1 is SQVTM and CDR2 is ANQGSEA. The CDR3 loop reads CSVDSSYNEQFF.

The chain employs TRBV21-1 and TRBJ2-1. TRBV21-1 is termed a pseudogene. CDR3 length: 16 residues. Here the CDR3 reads CASSKHTGSSYNEQFF.

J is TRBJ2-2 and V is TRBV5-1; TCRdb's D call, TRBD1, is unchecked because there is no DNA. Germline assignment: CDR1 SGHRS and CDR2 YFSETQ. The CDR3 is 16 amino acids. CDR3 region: CASSLTLGTPTGELFF.

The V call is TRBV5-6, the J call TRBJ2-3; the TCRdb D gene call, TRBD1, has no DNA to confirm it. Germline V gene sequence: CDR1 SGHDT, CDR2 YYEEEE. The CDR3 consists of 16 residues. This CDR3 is CASSPTGVGGTDTQYF.

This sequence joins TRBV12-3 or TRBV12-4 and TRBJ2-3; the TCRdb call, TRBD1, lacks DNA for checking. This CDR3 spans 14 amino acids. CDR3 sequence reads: CASSLGGPEDTQYF.

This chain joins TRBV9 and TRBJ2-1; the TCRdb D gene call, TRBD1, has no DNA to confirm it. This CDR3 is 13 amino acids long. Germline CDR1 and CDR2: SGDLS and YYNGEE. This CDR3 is CASSDGGYNEQFF.

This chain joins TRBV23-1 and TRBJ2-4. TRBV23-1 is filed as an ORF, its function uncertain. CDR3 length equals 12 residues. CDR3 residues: CATREAKNIQYF.